The next 21 T cell receptor beta chains were all read from a single sample in a study of siplizumab effects on memory and regulatory T cells. TCRdb's table, derived via immunoSEQ multiplex PCR, lists solely in-frame clones and lacks some. The sample holds about 110,000 clones, about 90% seen once. Sequencing was carried out using Tregs sorted from blood. The source of these receptors is a human donor in good health.

The chain links TRBV4-1 to TRBJ1-3, with D unclear. CDR3 size: 17 residues. With 4 bases removed from V and 3 bases from J, the gap between germline ends came to 19 bases. The germline V gene has CDR1 MGHRA and CDR2 YSYEKL. The CDR3 here is CASSPERTPLGGNTIYF. Here the CDR3 DNA reads TGCGCCAGCAGCCCCGAGCGGACTCCCTTAGGTGGAAACACCATATATTTT.

The rearrangement uses TRBV4-2 and TRBJ2-2; the D gene is possibly TRBD2 (6 bases). The CDR3 loop spans 17 amino acids. In germline, CDR1 is LGHNA, CDR2 YNFKEQ. The V end lost 1 base, the J end lost 1 base, and 13 bases lay between the germline ends. The DNA for the CDR3 is TGTGCCAGCAGCCAAGTTCATTACGGGGGGAACACCGGGGAGCTGTTTTTT. This sequence encodes CASSQVHYGGNTGELFF.

The chain carries TRBV2 and TRBJ2-7; perhaps TRBD2 as D (5 bases). The CDR3 sequence is 14 residues long. The V gene lost 6 bases and the J gene lost 2 bases, with 14 bases spanning the gap. Per the germline V gene, CDR1 is SNHLY and CDR2 is FYNNEI. The DNA for the CDR3 is TGTGCCAGCAGAGGGCCCTCCGGGACCTACGAGCAGTACTTC. This translates into CASRGPSGTYEQYF.

The rearrangement joins TRBV7-9 to TRBJ2-5; maybe TRBD1 (7 bases). CDR1 and CDR2 (germline): SEHNR, FQNEAQ (reference sequence). V gave up 4 bases and J gave up 4 bases, with 19 bases separating them. CDR3 length equals 16 residues. The CDR3 region has the DNA TGTGCCAGCAGCTCCATGGGGGGACAGCCCAGAGAGACCCAGTACTTC. Translating gives CASSSMGGQPRETQYF.

In nucleotides, the CDR3 is TGTGCCACGTCGGGACAGGGCTTCCACGAGCAGTACTTC. Its protein is CATSGQGFHEQYF. The chain uses TRBV15 and TRBJ2-7, with TRBD1 matching over 9 bases. Per germline, CDR1 LNHNV and CDR2 YYDKDF (reference sequence). The CDR3 loop spans 13 amino acids. Trimming cost V 9 bases and J 5 bases; bases outside gene matches: 8. Full variable domain (outside the CDR3, taken from reference TRBV15 and TRBJ2-7): DAMVIQNPRYQVTQFGKPVTLSCSQTLNHNVMYWYQQKSSQAPKLLFHYYDKDFNNEADTPDNFQSRRPNTSFCFLDIRSPGLGDTAMYLCATSGQGFHEQYFGPGTRLTVT.

V is TRBV18 and J is TRBJ1-1, with D perhaps matching TRBD1 (5 bases). Germline-derived CDR1 and CDR2 are KGHSH and LQKENI. The ends were cut back, 1 base at V and 3 bases at J, with 9 bases in the middle. The CDR3 contains 14 residues. The CDR3 DNA is TGTGCCAGCTCACCACTTCCGACAGACACTGAAGCTTTCTTT. This gives the protein CASSPLPTDTEAFF. The variable domain in full, with the rest retrieved from reference TRBV18 and TRBJ1-1, is NAGVMQNPRHLVRRRGQEARLRCSPMKGHSHVYWYRQLPEEGLKFMVYLQKENIIDESGMPKERFSAEFPKEGPSILRIQQVVRGDSAAYFCASSPLPTDTEAFFGQGTRLTVV.

This chain connects TRBV14 to TRBJ2-7; no firm D call. CDR3 length: 12 residues. V lost 2 bases and J lost 9, with 11 bases in between. CDR1 is SGHDN, CDR2 FVKESK, per germline. CDR3 nucleotides: TGTGCCAGCAGCCAAACCTGGGGTCGGCAGTACTTC. This codes for CASSQTWGRQYF.

This chain joins TRBV5-1 and TRBJ2-2, with D perhaps matching TRBD2 (6 bases). V dropped 5 bases and J dropped 4 bases, with 12 bases sitting between them. Germline V lookup: CDR1 SGHRS, CDR2 YFSETQ. The CDR3 has 14 amino acids. The CDR3 loop reads CASRKNGGTGELFF. The CDR3 nucleotides read TGCGCCAGCAGGAAGAACGGGGGCACCGGGGAGCTGTTTTTT.

The chain is built from TRBV5-1 and TRBJ1-1, with TRBD1 identical over 7 bases. The CDR3 runs 12 residues. Germline CDR1 SGHRS, CDR2 YFSETQ. J gave up 10 bases and V 2 bases, and 5 bases lay outside the gene matches. CDR3 amino acids: CASSLQGSGAFF. The CDR3 DNA reads TGCGCCAGCAGCTTACAGGGGAGCGGAGCTTTCTTT.

The chain links TRBV4-2 to TRBJ2-3; 9 bases align to TRBD2. Germline CDR1 reads LGHNA; CDR2 reads YNFKEQ. V trimming: 5 bases; J trimming: 0 bases; junction bases outside the gene matches: 3. The CDR3 has 15 residues. The DNA of the CDR3 is TGTGCCAGCAGCTCTACTAGCGGGAGCACAGATACGCAGTATTTT. It codes for CASSSTSGSTDTQYF.

The chain has TRBV6-5 and TRBJ2-3; D may be TRBD2 (7 bases). The CDR3 is 15 amino acids. Trimming cost V 6 bases and J 4 bases, with 17 bases left between them. Germline values: CDR1 MNHEY, CDR2 SVGAGI. DNA of the CDR3: TGTGCCAGCAGCCTAGGGGGTGGGGGGGCAGATACGCAGTATTTT. It is translated as CASSLGGGGADTQYF.

The CDR3 DNA follows: TGTGCCAGCAGCTTAGCGCTTGTAGATACGCAGTATTTT. Amino acids: CASSLALVDTQYF. V and J are TRBV7-7 and TRBJ2-3; D is unclear. The CDR3 totals 13 residues. Trimming removed 0 bases from V and 5 bases from J, with 6 bases in between. Germline CDR1 reads SSHAT; CDR2 reads FNYEAQ (reference sequence).

V and J are TRBV5-4 and TRBJ2-5, with D tentatively TRBD1 (5 bases). V lost 4 bases and J 5 bases, leaving 15 bases between the germline ends. This CDR3 contains 14 residues. Germline V lookup: CDR1 SGHNT, CDR2 YYREEE (reference sequence). This chain's CDR3 is CASSEYRSWETQYF. CDR3 in DNA: TGTGCCAGCAGCGAATACAGGTCTTGGGAGACCCAGTACTTC. Variable domain in full (rest from reference TRBV5-4 and TRBJ2-5): ETGVTQSPTHLIKTRGQQVTLRCSSQSGHNTVSWYQQALGQGPQFIFQYYREEENGRGNFPPRFSGLQFPNYSSELNVNALELDDSALYLCASSEYRSWETQYFGPGTRLLVL.

The chain is built from TRBV18 and TRBJ1-4; D perhaps matches TRBD1 (6 bases). The length of the CDR3 is 15 residues. Trimming left V 3 bases short and J 8 bases short, with 16 bases between. In germline, CDR1 is KGHSH, CDR2 LQKENI. In DNA, the CDR3 is TGTGCCAGCTCACCTTCCCAGGGCCAGGGGGAAAAACTGTTTTTT. This translates into CASSPSQGQGEKLFF.

The chain employs TRBV5-4 and TRBJ2-7, with D hard to call. Looked up from germline, CDR1 is SGHNT and CDR2 is YYREEE (reference sequence). Trimming took 0 bases from V and 2 from J, leaving 9 bases between them. The CDR3 totals 14 residues. For the CDR3, the DNA is TGTGCCAGCAGCTTGGGCCAGCGAGCCTACGAGCAGTACTTC. It encodes CASSLGQRAYEQYF.

This rearrangement joins TRBV7-9 to TRBJ2-4, with D maybe TRBD1 (7 bases). The CDR3 is made up of 14 amino acids. V lost 3 bases to trimming and J lost 7 bases, with 13 bases between them. Germline V gene sequence: CDR1 SEHNR, CDR2 FQNEAQ (reference sequence). As DNA, the CDR3 is TGTGCCAGCAGCTTTAGGGGGGACAGTAACATTCAGTACTTC. The encoded protein is CASSFRGDSNIQYF.

V gene TRBV9 combines with J gene TRBJ2-2, with TRBD2 matching over 7 bases. J lost 6 bases, V lost 0 bases, and 8 bases had no gene match. The germline gives CDR1 SGDLS, CDR2 YYNGEE. This CDR3 comprises 16 residues. CDR3 sequence: CASSVAGGSSPGELFF. CDR3 nucleotide sequence: TGTGCCAGCAGCGTAGCGGGCGGGAGTAGTCCCGGGGAGCTGTTTTTT.

V usage is TRBV15 and J usage is TRBJ1-3; no clear D. This CDR3 contains 11 residues. Germline lookup yields CDR1 LNHNV and CDR2 YYDKDF (reference sequence). Deletions cut 0 bases from V and 11 bases from J, with 5 bases between. CDR3 nucleotides: TGTGCCACCAGCAGAGATGGCCCCATATATTTT. It is translated as CATSRDGPIYF.

This sequence joins TRBV5-4 and TRBJ2-3; 10 bases agree with TRBD2. Germline values: CDR1 SGHNT, CDR2 YYREEE (reference sequence). The CDR3 consists of 16 residues. The trim removed 2 bases at V and 4 bases at J, leaving 7 bases unmatched. The CDR3 bases are TGTGCCAGCAGCTTAATAGCGGGAGGCCTCCCAGATACGCAGTATTTT. This gives the protein CASSLIAGGLPDTQYF.

The chain recombines TRBV7-2 with TRBJ1-4; D remains ambiguous. Per the germline V gene, CDR1 is SGHTA and CDR2 is FQGNSA. The CDR3 length is 18 residues. Trimming pared 4 bases from V and 1 base from J, leaving 19 bases between. CDR3 sequence: CASSSRVDTRGTNEKLFF. The CDR3, as DNA: TGTGCCAGCAGCTCCCGTGTAGATACCCGAGGAACTAATGAAAAACTGTTTTTT.

This chain links TRBV6-1 with TRBJ2-3; 13 bases fit TRBD2. This CDR3 is 15 amino acids long. CDR1 is MNHNS, CDR2 SASEGT, per germline. J lost 7 bases, V lost 7 bases, and 8 bases had no gene match. Here the CDR3 DNA reads TGTGCCAGCACCCCGGGACTAGCGGGACCGAATACGCAGTATTTT. It translates to CASTPGLAGPNTQYF.